The T cell receptor beta chain under discussion was sequenced for a study of T cell repertoires in cytomegalovirus infection. TCRdb re-derived calls from the reads in MiXCR, one entry per CDR3 protein. The sample carries roughly 730,000 distinct CDR3 sequences, 30% to 35% recorded once. With respect to this clonotype: What it recognizes is unknown.

CDR3 size: 16 residues. Germline CDR1 is DFQATT and CDR2 is SNEGSKA (reference sequence). The V gene end was trimmed by 5 bases and the J gene end by 5 bases; junction bases not matched to a gene: 9. The receptor was isolated from a human donor in good health (CMV status not recorded). Some clones in this sample may be carry-over from other donors' samples. The material sequenced was cultured PBMCs, taken from culture after CMV antigen stimulation. This chain links TRBV20-1 with TRBJ2-2, with TRBD2 matching 12 bases. The CDR3 region has the DNA TGCAGTGCTCTCACGACTAGCGGGGGAGTTACCGGGGAGCTGTTTTTT. This sequence encodes CSALTTSGGVTGELFF.